This is a list of T cell receptor beta chains from one sample in a study of cytomegalovirus exposure and HLA in healthy donors. Clones were sequenced by immunoSEQ multiplex PCR, and TCRdb holds only the in-frame ones, with some missing. The sample consists of some 150,000 clones, more than 60% of them appearing once. The sample was PBMCs. These receptors were collected from a man aged 40-55 years in good health and CMV-seronegative. CDR3s include the opening cysteine and the closing phenylalanine or tryptophan. A D gene is named only where the DNA matches it firmly. Where a row states a size, it is once, few, many or the class of an expanded clone; other rows omit it.

TRBV5-1	.	TRBJ2-2	.	TGCGCCAGCAGAGCACCGGGGTCGAACACCGGGGAGCTGTTTTTT	CASRAPGSNTGELFF
TRBV6-5	.	TRBJ2-1	.	TGTGCCAGCAGTTACTCAGGGGCCAATATTTACAATGAGCAGTTCTTC	CASSYSGANIYNEQFF
TRBV6-5	.	TRBJ1-5	.	TGTGCCAGCAGCCTGGGGGGAGGGGCGAATCAGCCCCAGCATTTT	CASSLGGGANQPQHF
TRBV5-3	.	TRBJ1-5	.	TGTGCCAGAAGCAACGAGGGAGAGCAGCCCCAGCATTTT	CARSNEGEQPQHF
TRBV6-5	.	TRBJ1-1	.	TGTGCCAGCAGTCGATCAGGGGTGAACACTGAAGCTTTCTTT	CASSRSGVNTEAFF
TRBV11-2	.	TRBJ2-7	.	TGTGCCAGCAGCCCTTTCGGGGTGGGTTACGAGCAGTACTTC	CASSPFGVGYEQYF
TRBV4-3	.	TRBJ1-1	few	TGCGCCAGCAGCCTTGTTGGAGGGAACACTGAAGCTTTCTTT	CASSLVGGNTEAFF
TRBV7-3	TRBD1	TRBJ1-6	.	TGTGCCAGCAGCTTAGACAGGGGGAATTCACCCCTCCACTTT	CASSLDRGNSPLHF
TRBV19	.	TRBJ1-5	.	TGTGCCAGTAGTATTATCGGCAATCAGCCCCAGCATTTT	CASSIIGNQPQHF
TRBV15	TRBD1	TRBJ1-3	.	TGTGCCACCAGCAGAGATCCCCACGGGGACAGGGCCTTACCCTCTGGAAACACCATATATTTT	CATSRDPHGDRALPSGNTIYF
TRBV5-6	TRBD1	TRBJ1-1	.	TGTGCCAGCAGCTTGACAGGGGACTGGGACACTGAAGCTTTCTTT	CASSLTGDWDTEAFF
TRBV7-3	TRBD2	TRBJ2-1	.	TGTGCCAGCAGCCCCACACGGGGGGTTTACAATGAGCAGTTCTTC	CASSPTRGVYNEQFF
TRBV18	.	TRBJ1-5	.	TGTGCCAGCTCCCACAGGAATCAGCCCCAGCATTTT	CASSHRNQPQHF
TRBV7-2	.	TRBJ1-3	few	TGTGCCAGCAGCTCCTTAATGGGCGAGGGAAACACCATATATTTT	CASSSLMGEGNTIYF
TRBV5-4	TRBD2	TRBJ2-3	.	TGTGCCAGCAGCTCAGCGGGGGCCACAGATACGCAGTATTTT	CASSSAGATDTQYF
TRBV15	.	TRBJ2-7	once	TGTGCCACCAGCAGAGGAACTAGTGATTCCTACGAGCAGTACTTC	CATSRGTSDSYEQYF
TRBV7-3	.	TRBJ1-2	.	TGTGCCAGCAGCTTAGGCCCCCGGGAGGGTAACTATGGCTACACCTTC	CASSLGPREGNYGYTF
TRBV11-2	.	TRBJ2-2	once	TGTGCCAGCAGCTTACACAGCCTCTATCCCGGGGAGCTGTTTTTT	CASSLHSLYPGELFF
TRBV10-1	.	TRBJ2-3	.	TGCGCCAGCAGTGAGAGCGTGGATACGCAGTATTTT	CASSESVDTQYF
TRBV7-9	.	TRBJ1-1	.	TGTGCCAGCAGCTTAGGGATTACAGATGAAGCTTTCTTT	CASSLGITDEAFF
TRBV29-1	TRBD2	TRBJ2-3	.	TGCAGCGCCAATAGCGGGGGGTCTTGGGGGCCCACAGATACGCAGTATTTT	CSANSGGSWGPTDTQYF
TRBV6-5	.	TRBJ1-1	.	TGTGCCAGCAGGGAGACAGGGAACACTGAAGCTTTCTTT	CASRETGNTEAFF
TRBV14	TRBD1	TRBJ2-5	.	TGTGCCAGCAGCCAAAACTACTTGGGGGACAGGGGACAAGAGACCCAGTACTTC	CASSQNYLGDRGQETQYF
TRBV27	.	TRBJ1-1	.	TGTGCCAGCAGTTTCGTCGTAGATCCCATGAACACTGAAGCTTTCTTT	CASSFVVDPMNTEAFF
TRBV6-5	TRBD1	TRBJ1-2	.	TGTGCCAGCAGGGGACAGGGGGCAGGGGAATTCGGCTACACCTTC	CASRGQGAGEFGYTF
TRBV7-9	TRBD1	TRBJ1-1	.	TGTGCCAGCAGCCCTAGACAGGGGTTGAACACTGAAGCTTTCTTT	CASSPRQGLNTEAFF
TRBV28	TRBD1	TRBJ2-7	few	TGTGCCAGCAGTGCCGCCGGGACAGGGGGTAGCTACGAGCAGTACTTC	CASSAAGTGGSYEQYF
TRBV6-4	.	TRBJ1-2	.	TGTGCCAGCAGTGTCGGCGGGGGGTCCTATGGCTACACCTTC	CASSVGGGSYGYTF
TRBV9	.	TRBJ1-6	.	TGTGCCAGCAGCGTAGAGTCCTGGGGCAGGGCCGGGTCACCCCTCCACTTT	CASSVESWGRAGSPLHF
TRBV28	.	TRBJ1-5	few	TGTGCCAGCAGTAATTTCCCAGGGTTTTCCGAGCCCCAGCATTTT	CASSNFPGFSEPQHF
TRBV25-1	TRBD1	TRBJ1-2	.	TGTGCCAGCAGGGACGGACAGGGAGGCTATGGCTACACCTTC	CASRDGQGGYGYTF
TRBV19	.	TRBJ2-5	.	TGTGCCAGTAGTATAGAAGGCGGCTGGGGCTTACAAGAGACCCAGTACTTC	CASSIEGGWGLQETQYF
TRBV27	.	TRBJ2-2	.	TGTGCCAGCAGTTTATCGCGGGGAGGTCCCGGGGAGCTGTTTTTT	CASSLSRGGPGELFF
TRBV9	.	TRBJ1-1	.	TGTGCCAGCAGCCCCCAGGGTTCGCCCCAAGCTTTCTTT	CASSPQGSPQAFF
TRBV5-4	.	TRBJ2-5	.	TGTGCCGCCCGAGACACCCTACTCCAAGAGACCCAGTACTTC	CAARDTLLQETQYF
TRBV11-3	.	TRBJ1-3	.	TGTGCCAGCAGCTTAGAATCCGGCTCTGGAAACACCATATATTTT	CASSLESGSGNTIYF
TRBV7-3	TRBD1	TRBJ2-1	.	TGTGCCAGCAGCTACACAGGGGACTCCTACAATGAGCAGTTCTTC	CASSYTGDSYNEQFF
TRBV6-1	.	TRBJ2-3	.	TGTGCCACCTCTGGGCCGGGGAGCACAGATACGCAGTATTTT	CATSGPGSTDTQYF
TRBV5-6	.	TRBJ2-5	.	TGTGCCAGCAGCTCCGGGTACAGGGTGGGACGCCAAGAGACCCAGTACTTC	CASSSGYRVGRQETQYF
TRBV2	.	TRBJ1-6	.	TGTGCCAGCAGTGAGGGGGGTGACTATAATTCACCCCTCCCCTTT	CASSEGGDYNSPLPF
TRBV7-9	TRBD1	TRBJ2-5	.	TGTGCCAGCAGTCCGGGGTTCACAGGGGGCGCGGGAGAGACCCAGTACTTC	CASSPGFTGGAGETQYF
TRBV7-2	.	TRBJ1-1	few	TGTGCCAGCAGCCGAGGAGGGACGGGGAACACTGAAGCTTTCTTT	CASSRGGTGNTEAFF
TRBV7-8	.	TRBJ1-1	once	TGTGCCAGCAGCCTCCGGGGGACGGGCACTGAAGCTTTCTTT	CASSLRGTGTEAFF
TRBV9	TRBD1	TRBJ1-3	.	TGTGCCAGCAGCTCCGGACAGGGGGCCCTGGACACCATATATTTT	CASSSGQGALDTIYF
TRBV5-4	.	TRBJ2-3	.	TGTGCCAGCACTGATAAGCCCGGTATTCCAGATACGCAGTATTTT	CASTDKPGIPDTQYF
TRBV7-2	TRBD1	TRBJ1-6	few	TGTGCCAGCAGCCCCCGGACAGGGGATAATTCACCCCTCCACTTT	CASSPRTGDNSPLHF
TRBV5-1	.	TRBJ2-5	.	TGCGCCATACAGCGGGAGACCCAGTACTTC	CAIQRETQYF
TRBV5-8	TRBD1	TRBJ1-6	.	TGTGCCAGCAGCTTAAGGGACAGGGGATTCTATAATTCACCCCTCCACTTT	CASSLRDRGFYNSPLHF
TRBV6-1	TRBD1	TRBJ2-7	.	TGTGCCAGCAGTGAAAGGGACAGAGTCTACGAGCAGTACTTC	CASSERDRVYEQYF
TRBV7-3	.	TRBJ2-2	.	TGTGCCAGCAGCCGCGACACCGGGGAGCTGTTTTTT	CASSRDTGELFF
TRBV28	.	TRBJ1-5	.	TGTGCCAGCAGGGTGGTACAGGGTTCAGGACAGCCCCAGCATTTT	CASRVVQGSGQPQHF
TRBV5-4	.	TRBJ2-1	.	TGTGCCAGCAGCTTCCCTTTTGCGGGGCCTAGAGTCGAGCAGTTCTTC	CASSFPFAGPRVEQFF
TRBV29-1	TRBD2	TRBJ2-3	.	TGCAGCGTTCCCCCACCTTCCGGGGGGGTCACAGATACGCAGTATTTT	CSVPPPSGGVTDTQYF
TRBV4-1	.	TRBJ1-5	few	TGCGCCAGCAGCCAAACCCGAGAGAACCATCAGCCCCAGCATTTT	CASSQTRENHQPQHF